The 30 T cell receptor beta chains listed next were all sequenced from one sample in a study of metastatic and nonmetastatic thyroid tumors. Thyroid surgery took place with no prior treatment in any patient. MiXCR reprocessed the PCR reads for TCRdb. The data hold about 25,000 clones, with around an eighth observed a single time. Input material: blood. Receptors originate from a female donor with papillary thyroid cancer or a benign thyroid nodule (not recorded which). Some clones in this sample may be carry-over from other donors' samples.

This clone was seen at least ten times. The chain carries TRBV12-3 or TRBV12-4 and TRBJ2-5, with 7 bases fitting TRBD2. CDR3 length: 11 amino acids. With V trimmed by 5 bases and J by 10 bases, 4 bases remained unmatched. The CDR3 here is CASSRGGDQYF. In DNA, the CDR3 is TGTGCCAGCAGTCGCGGGGGTGACCAGTACTTC.

In the case of this clone: With a much larger clone just one base away, this may be a read error. The CDR3 DNA reads as TGTGCCAGTAGTGCTACAAGGGGCGAAGATGCGCAGTATTTT. Translated, it gives CASSATRGEDAQYF. The chain couples TRBV19 to TRBJ2-3, with a weak D call TRBD1 (5 bases). From germline, CDR1 is LNHDA and CDR2 SQIVND (reference sequence). CDR3 length: 14 residues.

Remarks on this clone: One end of the junction varies from germline; a read error may be responsible. This chain uses TRBV11-2 with TRBJ1-1; maybe TRBD1 (6 bases). Per the germline V gene, CDR1 is SGHAT and CDR2 is FQNNGV. The CDR3 is 15 residues long. The CDR3: CASSLNRALVTQAFF. Written as DNA, the CDR3 is TGTGCCAGCAGCCTGAACAGGGCATTAGTCACTCAAGCTTTCTTT.

This clone was counted at least ten times. This chain links TRBV7-9 with TRBJ2-3, with D unresolved. Looked up from germline, CDR1 is SEHNR and CDR2 is FQNEAQ (reference sequence). The CDR3 is made up of 13 amino acids. Trimming took 2 bases from V and 4 from J, leaving 7 bases between them. CDR3 nucleotide sequence: TGTGCCAGCAGCTTAATCCCTTCAGATACGCAGTATTTT. It encodes CASSLIPSDTQYF.

The CDR3 DNA sequence: TGTGCCAGCAGCTTGGGTCAGGGCCATGAGCAGTTCTTC. Translation gives CASSLGQGHEQFF. This chain uses TRBV5-6 with TRBJ2-1; tentative D call: TRBD1 (5 bases). Trimming removed 0 bases at V and 8 bases at J, with 9 bases between. The CDR3 covers 13 residues. The V gene's germline CDR1 is SGHDT and CDR2 YYEEEE.

The chain links TRBV11-2 to TRBJ1-6, with D unresolved. The length of the CDR3 is 15 residues. Trimming took off 6 bases at V and 10 bases at J, with 19 bases between the two ends. Germline V gene sequence: CDR1 SGHAT, CDR2 FQNNGV. The CDR3 sequence is CASRDWTVTGSPLHF. In DNA form, the CDR3 reads TGTGCCAGCAGGGACTGGACGGTCACGGGATCACCCCTCCACTTT.

To note about this clone: The junction differs from germline at one of its ends, possibly a read error. The chain uses TRBV27 and TRBJ2-7; D possibly corresponds to TRBD2 (5 bases). This CDR3 has 13 amino acids. CDR1 is MNHEY and CDR2 is SMNVEV in the germline V gene (reference sequence). CDR3 region: CASMGRTSYDQYF. The CDR3 DNA follows: TGTGCCAGCATGGGGAGAACCTCGTACGATCAGTACTTC.

This clone appeared many times. J is TRBJ2-7 and V is TRBV7-6; TRBD2 matches 7 bases. Per the germline V gene, CDR1 is SGHVS and CDR2 is FNYEAQ. V lost 3 bases and J lost 5; bases outside the gene matches: 7. The CDR3 is made up of 14 amino acids. CDR3 loop: CASSFMGGKDEQYF. The CDR3 DNA reads TGTGCCAGCAGCTTCATGGGGGGGAAGGACGAGCAGTACTTC.

The sample holds many counts of this clone. The chain combines TRBV20-1 with TRBJ2-5, with 13 bases identical to TRBD2. The CDR3 has 14 residues. Germline V gene sequence: CDR1 DFQATT, CDR2 SNEGSKA (reference sequence). The J segment lost 5 bases and the V segment lost 5 bases, leaving 5 bases of the junction unmatched. CDR3 DNA: TGCAGTGCTGGACTAGCGGGAGTGCTGGAGACCCAGTACTTC. Translating gives CSAGLAGVLETQYF.

This clone was observed at least ten times. This chain links TRBV2 with TRBJ2-5, with 9 bases lining up with TRBD2. J lost 5 bases, V lost 4 bases, and 2 bases had no gene match. Germline assignment: CDR1 SNHLY and CDR2 FYNNEI. The CDR3 covers 13 residues. The CDR3 DNA sequence: TGTGCCAGCAGTGCTAGCGGGACGGAGACCCAGTACTTC. Protein: CASSASGTETQYF. The variable domain in full, completed from reference TRBV2 and TRBJ2-5, reads EPEVTQTPSHQVTQMGQEVILRCVPISNHLYFYWYRQILGQKVEFLVSFYNNEISEKSEIFDDQFSVERPDGSNFTLKIRSTKLEDSAMYFCASSASGTETQYFGPGTRLLVL.

By sample share, this clone is medium-sized. The genes are TRBV11-3 and TRBJ2-7; no clear D. Looked up from germline, CDR1 is SGHNT and CDR2 is YENEEA. This CDR3 region has 13 residues. The V and J ends lost 1 base and 6 bases respectively, with 10 bases between them. DNA for the CDR3: TGTGCCAGCAGCTTAGGGTTTCAGCGCGAGCAGTACTTC. Translated: CASSLGFQREQYF.

This clone was seen ten or more times. This chain links TRBV3-1 with TRBJ2-1; tentatively, D is TRBD1 (6 bases). The CDR3 runs to 14 residues. Germline assignment: CDR1 LGHDT and CDR2 YNNKEL (reference sequence). V was cut by 5 bases and J by 12 bases, with 20 bases left in between. This CDR3 is CASSAYRDHKVQFF. CDR3 in DNA: TGTGCCAGCAGCGCATACAGGGACCACAAGGTGCAGTTCTTC.

This clone was observed at least ten times. This chain joins TRBV6-1 and TRBJ1-3; D is unclear. Deletions cut 7 bases from V and 8 bases from J, with 12 bases between. This CDR3 contains 12 residues. The germline CDR1 and CDR2 sequences are MNHNS and SASEGT. CDR3 amino acids: CASKQDGYTIYF. CDR3 DNA sequence: TGTGCCAGCAAGCAGGATGGGTACACCATATATTTT.

This clone has a count of ten or more. V and J are TRBV5-5 and TRBJ2-5; D gene unclear. With 0 bases removed from V and 3 bases from J, the gap between germline ends came to 12 bases. CDR3 length equals 15 residues. Germline V gene data show CDR1 as SGHKS and CDR2 as YYEKEE (reference sequence). CDR3 in DNA: TGTGCCAGCAGCTTGGCCCGTAGAAGGGAAGAGACCCAGTACTTC. It is translated as CASSLARRREETQYF.

The sample holds many counts of this clone. V is TRBV7-9 and J is TRBJ1-1, with 10 bases aligning to TRBD1. Germline assignment: CDR1 SEHNR and CDR2 FQNEAQ (reference sequence). The CDR3 loop spans 15 amino acids. The J segment lost 4 bases and the V segment lost 5 bases, leaving 7 bases of the junction unmatched. CDR3 loop: CASSQGTGVLTEAFF. As DNA, the CDR3 is TGTGCCAGCAGCCAAGGGACAGGGGTTCTCACTGAAGCTTTCTTT.

This clone occurred many times. This sequence joins TRBV5-1 and TRBJ2-3; 12 bases are a match to TRBD1. V shed 0 bases, J shed 1 base, and the junction held 9 bases outside the gene matches. Germline loops: CDR1 SGHRS, CDR2 YFSETQ. The CDR3 is 19 residues long. This chain's CDR3 is CASSLGYGGTGGRTDTQYF. Here the CDR3 DNA reads TGCGCCAGCAGCTTGGGATATGGGGGGACAGGGGGCCGCACAGATACGCAGTATTTT. The full variable domain, rest sourced from reference TRBV5-1 and TRBJ2-3, is KAGVTQTPRYLIKTRGQQVTLSCSPISGHRSVSWYQQTPGQGLQFLFEYFSETQRNKGNFPGRFSGRQFSNSRSEMNVSTLELGDSALYLCASSLGYGGTGGRTDTQYFGPGTRLTVL.

This clone is categorized as large. Additional DNA sequences in this sample encode the identical CDR3. The V gene is TRBV6-1, the J gene TRBJ1-5; D is unclear. The CDR3 is 15 residues long. Per germline, CDR1 MNHNS and CDR2 SASEGT. With 1 base removed from V and 3 bases from J, the gap between germline ends came to 10 bases. The CDR3: CASSEGGTVNQPQHF. The CDR3 DNA reads as TGTGCCAGCAGTGAAGGTGGAACAGTCAATCAGCCCCAGCATTTT.

At least ten counts were recorded for this clone. The chain couples TRBV20-1 to TRBJ1-2, with 9 bases aligning to TRBD1. The ends lost 3 bases at V and 7 bases at J; junction bases unmatched: 9. Germline assignment: CDR1 DFQATT and CDR2 SNEGSKA (reference sequence). There are 14 residues in the CDR3. The DNA of the CDR3 is TGCAGTGCTAGTTGGATGGACAGGGGCAGTGGCTACACCTTC. It specifies CSASWMDRGSGYTF.

This clone was counted at least ten times. V and J are TRBV25-1 and TRBJ2-3; 13 bases are a match to TRBD2. Losses at the gene ends were 8 bases for V and 8 bases for J; bases not matched to a gene: 13. The CDR3 sequence is 16 residues long. The germline gives CDR1 MGHDK, CDR2 SYGVNS. The CDR3 region is CASGRTSGGGSVTQYF. CDR3 nucleotide sequence: TGTGCCAGCGGGAGGACTAGCGGGGGTGGTTCGGTTACGCAGTATTTT.

Many counts were recorded for this clone. V and J are TRBV24-1 and TRBJ1-6, with no clear D. With 6 bases removed from V and 7 bases from J, the gap between germline ends came to 9 bases. The CDR3 covers 13 residues. Germline assignment: CDR1 KGHDR and CDR2 SFDVKD. CDR3 loop: CATSPDENSPLHF. The CDR3, as DNA: TGTGCCACCAGTCCGGACGAAAATTCACCCCTCCACTTT.

This clone was seen at least ten times. This chain connects TRBV6-1 to TRBJ1-1; a possible D gene is TRBD1 (6 bases). Germline CDR1 and CDR2: MNHNS and SASEGT. Between the trimmed V and J ends, which lost 5 bases and 7 bases, there was a span of 8 bases. The CDR3 runs 11 residues. CDR3 DNA sequence: TGTGCCAGCAGTAAGGGACATGAAGCTTTCTTT. It encodes CASSKGHEAFF.

This clone was recorded a few times. A much larger clone lies one base from this, so it may be a read error. In the same sample, other DNA sequences code for this CDR3. The chain combines TRBV7-9 with TRBJ1-4; 10 bases line up with TRBD1. CDR1 and CDR2 from the germline V gene are SEHNR and FQNEAQ (reference sequence). The CDR3 runs 14 residues. The CDR3 DNA sequence: TGTGCCAGCAGCGACCGGGACAGGGGTGAAAAGCTGTTTTTT. As protein: CASSDRDRGEKLFF. Complete variable domain (other parts from reference TRBV7-9 and TRBJ1-4): DTGVSQNPRHKITKRGQNVTFRCDPISEHNRLYWYRQTLGQGPEFLTYFQNEAQLEKSRLLSDRFSAERPKGSFSTLEIQRTEQGDSAMYLCASSDRDRGEKLFFGSGTQLSVL.

This clone was picked up many times. The chain combines TRBV12-3 or TRBV12-4 with TRBJ2-7; D gene ambiguous. Trimming took 1 base from V and 2 from J, leaving 9 bases between them. The CDR3 consists of 14 residues. Here the CDR3 reads CASSLGDGTYEQYF. CDR3 DNA: TGTGCCAGCAGTTTAGGAGACGGAACCTACGAGCAGTACTTC.

This clone was recorded at least ten times. V usage is TRBV20-1 and J usage is TRBJ2-3; 9 bases line up with TRBD1. V lost 8 bases to trimming and J lost 6 bases; unmatched junction nucleotides: 6. The CDR3 spans 12 residues. CDR1 is DFQATT and CDR2 is SNEGSKA in the germline V gene (reference sequence). The CDR3 DNA is TGCAGTAAACGGACAGGGGCCGATACGCAGTATTTT. Translating it yields CSKRTGADTQYF.

There are many counts of this clone. The chain couples TRBV10-3 to TRBJ2-7; 8 nucleotides align to TRBD2. The CDR3 has 16 amino acids. J lost 3 bases, V lost 0 bases, and 7 bases had no gene match. Germline CDR1 is ENHRY and CDR2 is SYGVKD. The CDR3 DNA reads TGTGCCATCAGTGAGTCATTGACGGGAGGGCTCTACGAGCAGTACTTC. Translating it yields CAISESLTGGLYEQYF.

This clone was detected ten times or more. The chain uses TRBV11-3 and TRBJ2-1, with no clear D. Germline V gives CDR1 SGHNT, CDR2 YENEEA. The germline V and J ends were trimmed by 2 bases and 2 bases, with 10 bases remaining between them. The CDR3 consists of 15 residues. The CDR3 here is CASSLWAAAYNEQFF. The CDR3 DNA sequence: TGTGCCAGCAGCTTATGGGCTGCGGCCTACAATGAGCAGTTCTTC.

This clone was detected many times. The V call is TRBV7-9, the J call TRBJ2-1, with D possibly being TRBD1 (5 bases). The CDR3 has 13 amino acids. V lost 5 bases, J lost 4 bases, and 9 bases lay in between. Germline V gene lookup returns CDR1 SEHNR and CDR2 FQNEAQ (reference sequence). The CDR3 DNA reads as TGTGCCAGCAGCCTGGGGCAATACAATGAGCAGTTCTTC. Translated, it gives CASSLGQYNEQFF.

This clone was observed a few times. J is TRBJ1-2 and V is TRBV28, with D unresolved. With 8 bases removed from V and 4 bases from J, the gap between germline ends came to 11 bases. Germline CDR1 reads MDHEN; CDR2 reads SYDVKM. The CDR3 loop spans 12 amino acids. The CDR3 protein is CASYRHLYGYTF. In DNA, the CDR3 is TGTGCCAGCTACCGCCACCTCTATGGCTACACCTTC.

This clone has ten or more counts. The chain links TRBV7-2 to TRBJ2-3; D is unclear. Per the germline V gene, CDR1 is SGHTA and CDR2 is FQGNSA. The CDR3 has 10 residues. V gave up 3 bases and J gave up 7 bases, with 2 bases separating them. CDR3 sequence: CASSFNTQYF. Written as DNA, the CDR3 is TGTGCCAGCAGCTTTAATACGCAGTATTTT.

This clone occurred a few times. V usage is TRBV6-1 and J usage is TRBJ1-5; TRBD1 agrees at 7 bases. The CDR3 loop spans 15 amino acids. Germline loops: CDR1 MNHNS, CDR2 SASEGT. V trimming: 4 bases; J trimming: 4 bases; junction bases outside the gene matches: 7. In DNA form, the CDR3 reads TGTGCCAGCAGTGTCCATCAGGGGGAGAATCAGCCCCAGCATTTT. Residues: CASSVHQGENQPQHF.